This entry is about one T cell receptor beta chain. The antigen is undetermined. This specimen comes from a study of T cell responses to AZD1222 COVID-19 vaccine. This CDR3 spans 17 amino acids. Per the germline V gene, CDR1 is MGHRA and CDR2 is YSYEKL. Trimming shortened V by 4 bases and J by 6 bases, and 22 bases separated the two germline ends. Using immunoSEQ multiplex PCR, the repertoire was profiled, and TCRdb retains in-frame clones only, with some absent. This sample yields 150,000 to 200,000 clones, of which 85% to 95% are seen a single time; 0.95% to 1.3% belongs to the top ten. Study-level results: Clonal diversity may have been underestimated, and the donors were mostly white British, with more females than males.

This chain joins TRBV4-1 and TRBJ1-5; D gene uncertain. The sequence was collected from an adult who received the MenACWY meningococcal vaccine as a control. The sequencing used peripheral blood, collected 28 days after the second dose of the MenACWY control vaccine. CDR3 loop: CASSPNSGVGVGQPQHF. CDR3 DNA sequence: TGCGCCAGCAGCCCAAATAGCGGTGTTGGGGTGGGTCAGCCCCAGCATTTT.